The rows below give T cell receptor beta chains drawn from one sample of a study of T cell clones after liver transplantation. Here immunoSEQ multiplex PCR was the method, and the copy in TCRdb shows in-frame clones only, minus some. Altogether some 9,000 clones are present, around 72% being singletons, with the ten largest covering 22%. The sample here was CD8+ T cells from blood, taken at the approximately 15-month timepoint. The receptors derive from a human patient who received a liver transplant. Certain T cells may be donor cells from the graft. Both conserved end residues are part of each CDR3. The D gene is left open where the match is weak. Part of the rows lack a size; the others show once, few, many or a class for expanded clones.

V gene	clone size	D gene	J gene	CDR3 protein	CDR3 DNA
TRBV2	NA	TRBD1	TRBJ2-2	CASSEPGQGIAGELFF	TGTGCCAGCAGCGAACCGGGACAGGGGATCGCCGGGGAGCTGTTTTTT
TRBV6-4	NA	TRBD2	TRBJ2-3	CASSYAVASGSLDTQYF	TGTGCCAGCAGTTACGCGGTGGCTAGCGGGAGTTTGGATACGCAGTATTTT
TRBV2	once	NA	TRBJ1-6	CASSDTYNSPLHF	TGTGCCAGCAGTGACACCTACAATTCACCCCTCCACTTT
TRBV18	NA	NA	TRBJ2-7	CASSQDSNEQYF	TGTGCCAGCTCACAGGACAGCAACGAGCAGTACTTC
TRBV7-9	NA	NA	TRBJ1-2	CASSKQGEVGYGYTF	TGTGCCAGCAGCAAACAAGGGGAAGTAGGGTATGGCTACACCTTC
TRBV11-3	NA	NA	TRBJ2-3	CASSPGEFRWTDTQYF	TGTGCCAGCAGCCCAGGCGAATTTCGATGGACAGATACGCAGTATTTT
TRBV19	once	TRBD1	TRBJ1-5	CASSLVGGANQPQHF	TGTGCCAGTAGTTTGGTAGGGGGCGCGAATCAGCCCCAGCATTTT
TRBV6-5	NA	TRBD1	TRBJ2-7	CASSPGTGKYEQYF	TGTGCCAGCAGCCCCGGGACAGGGAAATACGAGCAGTACTTC
TRBV5-6	NA	NA	TRBJ2-3	CASSLEGEDTQYF	TGTGCCAGCAGCTTGGAGGGCGAAGATACGCAGTATTTT
TRBV15	medium-sized	NA	TRBJ1-5	CATNTGFGANQPQHF	TGTGCCACCAACACAGGGTTTGGTGCCAATCAGCCCCAGCATTTT
TRBV30	NA	NA	TRBJ1-2	CAWSNLGGYGYTF	TGTGCCTGGAGTAATTTGGGAGGCTATGGCTACACCTTC
TRBV10-3	NA	NA	TRBJ2-7	CATTETSYEQYF	TGTGCCACCACTGAGACATCCTACGAGCAGTACTTC
TRBV5-1	NA	TRBD2	TRBJ2-1	CASSDGTSGSFNEQFF	TGCGCCAGCAGCGATGGGACTAGCGGGAGCTTCAATGAGCAGTTCTTC
TRBV9	medium-sized	NA	TRBJ2-3	CASSVYPGTDTQYF	TGTGCCAGCAGCGTATACCCAGGGACAGATACGCAGTATTTT
TRBV6-1	NA	TRBD1	TRBJ1-3	CASSEDRGSGNTIYF	TGTGCCAGCAGTGAAGACAGGGGCTCTGGAAACACCATATATTTT
TRBV13	few	NA	TRBJ1-2	CASSLGREGLYYGYTF	TGTGCCAGCAGCTTAGGCCGTGAGGGGCTCTACTATGGCTACACCTTC
TRBV5-6	few	TRBD1	TRBJ2-7	CASTGEGTVYEQYF	TGTGCCAGCACAGGGGAAGGGACAGTCTACGAGCAGTACTTC
TRBV6-6	NA	NA	TRBJ1-2	CASSYGQGLYGYTF	TGTGCCAGCAGTTACGGGCAGGGGCTCTATGGCTACACCTTC
TRBV6-1	NA	TRBD2	TRBJ2-7	CASSDPGTSYEQYF	TGTGCCAGCAGTGACCCCGGGACTAGCTACGAGCAGTACTTC
TRBV5-1	NA	NA	TRBJ2-7	CASSLVGSPTREQYF	TGTGCCAGCAGCTTGGTAGGCTCTCCCACGCGAGAGCAGTACTTC
TRBV6-5	medium-sized	NA	TRBJ1-6	CASSWRGYSPLHF	TGTGCCAGCAGCTGGAGGGGTTATTCACCCCTCCACTTT
TRBV6-6	NA	NA	TRBJ2-2	CASSNSGPNTGELFF	TGTGCCAGCAGTAACTCCGGGCCGAACACCGGGGAGCTGTTTTTT
TRBV6-5	NA	NA	TRBJ1-1	CASSPSSLGDLEAFF	TGTGCCAGCAGTCCCTCCTCTTTAGGGGATCTTGAAGCTTTCTTT
TRBV5-1	NA	NA	TRBJ2-7	CASSVQGYGFESSYEQYF	TGCGCCAGCAGCGTGCAGGGCTACGGTTTCGAGAGCTCCTACGAGCAGTACTTC
TRBV7-9	NA	TRBD1	TRBJ1-1	CASSFDREEAFF	TGTGCCAGCAGCTTTGACAGGGAAGAAGCTTTCTTT
TRBV5-5	NA	NA	TRBJ2-7	CASSLGRDGSYEQYF	TGTGCCAGCAGCTTGGGACGGGACGGCTCCTACGAGCAGTACTTC